Below are 21 T cell receptor beta chains sequenced from a single sample in a study of type 1 and type 2 diabetes patients. Genomic DNA was the PCR template. The TCR beta CDR3 region was amplified using 30 forward and 13 reverse primers. MiXCR, applied by TCRdb to the multiplex PCR reads, yields one record per CDR3 protein. The table includes 280,000 or so distinct CDR3 sequences, approximately 45% detected once. Input material: peripheral blood mononuclear cells (PBMCs). These receptors were collected from a man aged 18 to 30 with type 2 diabetes.

Notes on this clonotype: Germline is not matched at one junction end, which may reflect a read error. This sequence joins TRBV19 and TRBJ1-1; D unresolved. The CDR3 sequence is 14 residues long. From germline, CDR1 is LNHDA and CDR2 SQIVND (reference sequence). This chain's CDR3 is CAGSRIGTNTEAFF. As DNA, the CDR3 is TGTGCCGGTAGTAGGATAGGAACGAACACTGAAGCTTTCTTT. The complete variable domain, with remaining parts taken from reference TRBV19 and TRBJ1-1, reads DGGITQSPKYLFRKEGQNVTLSCEQNLNHDAMYWYRQDPGQGLRLIYYSQIVNDFQKGDIAEGYSVSREKKESFPLTVTSAQKNPTAFYLCAGSRIGTNTEAFFGQGTRLTVV.

CDR3 sequence: CASSGTGNGEGQYF. CDR3 sequence (DNA): TGTGCCAGCAGCGGGACAGGGAATGGAGAGGGCCAGTACTTC. The chain has TRBV9 and TRBJ2-5, with 8 bases that match TRBD1. The germline V gene has CDR1 SGDLS and CDR2 YYNGEE. The CDR3 runs to 14 residues. Germline trimming cut 3 bases from V and 10 bases from J; bases unmatched to any gene: 11. Full variable domain (rest looked up from reference TRBV9 and TRBJ2-5): DSGVTQTPKHLITATGQRVTLRCSPRSGDLSVYWYQQSLDQGLQFLIQYYNGEERAKGNILERFSAQQFPDLHSELNLSSLELGDSALYFCASSGTGNGEGQYFGPGTRLLVL.

J is TRBJ1-1 and V is TRBV30; TRBD1 matches 11 bases. CDR3 length: 13 residues. The germline CDR1 and CDR2 sequences are GTSNPN and SVGIG (reference sequence). Germline trimming cut 0 bases from V and 11 bases from J; bases unmatched to any gene: 5. The CDR3 sequence is CAWSVRTGGEAFF. The DNA for the CDR3 is TGTGCCTGGAGTGTTCGGACAGGGGGCGAGGCTTTCTTT.

The chain joins TRBV6-1 to TRBJ2-7; 7 nucleotides align to TRBD1. The V and J ends lost 10 bases and 6 bases, in that order; junction bases with no gene match: 9. Germline loops: CDR1 MNHNS, CDR2 SASEGT. The CDR3 has 12 residues. CDR3 sequence reads: CAIRQGWREQYF. The CDR3 nucleotides are TGTGCCATAAGACAGGGCTGGCGCGAGCAGTACTTC.

On this clonotype itself: This may arise from a read error, as a much more abundant clone is one base away. V and J are TRBV28 and TRBJ1-1; TRBD1 agrees at 8 bases. Trimming removed 6 bases from V and 6 bases from J; junction bases left unmatched: 6. CDR3 size: 13 residues. Germline CDR1 MDHEN, CDR2 SYDVKM. In DNA, the CDR3 is TGTGCCAGCAGGGACAGGGAGAGGGCTGAAGCTTTCTTT. Translated: CASRDRERAEAFF.

This clonotype was counted between two and nine times. The chain recombines TRBV2 with TRBJ2-1; D may be TRBD1 or TRBD2 (5 bases each). In germline, CDR1 is SNHLY, CDR2 FYNNEI. This CDR3 has 14 amino acids. V was pared by 11 bases and J by 1 base, with 15 bases between. In DNA, the CDR3 is TGTGCCCCTAGTCGGGGACGGTCCTACAATGAGCAGTTCTTC. Protein product: CAPSRGRSYNEQFF.

The chain couples TRBV9 to TRBJ2-5; D possibly corresponds to TRBD1 (5 bases). Germline V gives CDR1 SGDLS, CDR2 YYNGEE. The CDR3 is 16 amino acids. Trimming shortened V by 3 bases and J by 2 bases, and 17 bases separated the two germline ends. In DNA form, the CDR3 reads TGTGCCAGCAGCGCTCATAAGGGGTACCCACAAGAGACCCAGTACTTC. Protein: CASSAHKGYPQETQYF.

This clonotype has just a few counts. The chain carries TRBV27 and TRBJ1-1; D gene ambiguous. Trimming took 4 bases from V and 0 from J, leaving 15 bases between them. Germline V CDR1 and CDR2: MNHEY, SMNVEV (reference sequence). The CDR3 runs 16 residues. CDR3 loop: CASSSLRESLNTEAFF. CDR3 coding DNA: TGTGCCAGCAGTTCCCTTCGAGAAAGCTTGAACACTGAAGCTTTCTTT.

The chain carries TRBV12-3 or TRBV12-4 and TRBJ1-1, with TRBD1 matching 7 bases. There are 16 residues in the CDR3. V gave up 4 bases and J gave up 2 bases; unmatched junction bases: 10. CDR3 bases: TGTGCCAGCAGTTGGTCGACAGGGAGACGAAACACTGAAGCTTTCTTT. Its translation: CASSWSTGRRNTEAFF.

This clonotype was detected many times. The chain is built from TRBV2 and TRBJ1-2; D is ambiguous. CDR3 length equals 13 residues. Trimming took off 3 bases at V and 2 bases at J, with 7 bases between the two ends. Per germline, CDR1 SNHLY and CDR2 FYNNEI. CDR3 DNA: TGTGCCAGCAGTGACGGCCAGAACTATGGCTACACCTTC. This encodes CASSDGQNYGYTF.

This clonotype came up a few times. The chain couples TRBV24-1 to TRBJ1-1; possible D gene TRBD1, 5 bases. Trimming stripped 9 bases from V and 1 base from J, with 8 bases between. The germline gives CDR1 KGHDR, CDR2 SFDVKD. The CDR3 covers 12 residues. The CDR3 loop reads CATRGGNTEAFF. CDR3 sequence (DNA): TGTGCCACCCGGGGGGGGAACACTGAAGCTTTCTTT.

This clonotype was observed a few times. The chain combines TRBV24-1 with TRBJ2-2, with D perhaps being TRBD1 or TRBD2 (5 bases each). Per germline, CDR1 KGHDR and CDR2 SFDVKD. The CDR3 covers 13 residues. Trimming cost V 7 bases and J 4 bases, with 9 bases left between them. Written as DNA, the CDR3 is TGTGCCACCAGGGCAGGGAGCACCGGGGAGCTGTTTTTT. This sequence encodes CATRAGSTGELFF.

Only a few counts were recorded for this clonotype. The chain is built from TRBV20-1 and TRBJ2-7, with 11 bases fitting TRBD2. The DNA end is more similar to TRBJ2-1, so the J call may be wrong. This CDR3 spans 16 amino acids. Germline-derived CDR1 and CDR2 are DFQATT and SNEGSKA (reference sequence). CDR3 DNA: TGCAGTGCACAGGATAGCGGGGGGGCGCGGAGGAATGAGCAGTTCTTC. It is translated as CSAQDSGGARRNEQFF.

This clonotype was seen at least ten times. This chain connects TRBV19 to TRBJ1-1; 8 bases match TRBD1. Germline lookup yields CDR1 LNHDA and CDR2 SQIVND (reference sequence). This CDR3 spans 14 amino acids. V lost 5 bases to trimming and J lost 2 bases; unmatched junction nucleotides: 4. CDR3 in amino acids: CASSVGQGNTEAFF. The CDR3 DNA reads as TGTGCCAGTAGTGTAGGACAGGGTAACACTGAAGCTTTCTTT.

The chain employs TRBV2 and TRBJ1-2; 7 positions match TRBD1. Unmatched junction bases numbered 5, after V lost 2 bases and J lost 8 bases. The CDR3 is 13 residues long. Looked up from germline, CDR1 is SNHLY and CDR2 is FYNNEI. CDR3 in DNA: TGTGCCAGCAGTGAACTGGCAGGGGGAGGCTACACCTTC. Translated, it gives CASSELAGGGYTF.

This clonotype was seen only a few times. The chain joins TRBV20-1 to TRBJ2-5, with D maybe TRBD2 (5 bases). This CDR3 is built from 13 residues. From germline, CDR1 is DFQATT and CDR2 SNEGSKA (reference sequence). V lost 3 bases and J 4 bases, leaving 12 bases between the germline ends. CDR3 coding DNA: TGCAGTGCTAGGAGGGCCCCCGGAGAGACCCAGTACTTC. Protein product: CSARRAPGETQYF.

This clonotype occurred a few times. This chain links TRBV27 with TRBJ1-5, with D maybe TRBD1 (5 bases). V lost 1 base and J lost 2, with 9 bases in between. Germline-derived CDR1 and CDR2 are MNHEY and SMNVEV (reference sequence). The CDR3 consists of 15 residues. CDR3: CASSLLGDGNQPQHF. The CDR3 bases are TGTGCCAGCAGTTTATTAGGGGATGGCAATCAGCCCCAGCATTTT.

This clonotype showed up many times. The J gene is TRBJ2-5, the V gene TRBV15; D gene ambiguous. The CDR3 covers 12 residues. With 1 base removed from V and 5 bases from J, the gap between germline ends came to 5 bases. Germline loops: CDR1 LNHNV, CDR2 YYDKDF (reference sequence). DNA of the CDR3: TGTGCCACCAGCAGAGTTACGGAGACCCAGTACTTC. Translation: CATSRVTETQYF.

This clonotype showed up just a few times. This sequence joins TRBV7-3 and TRBJ1-2, with no clear D. This CDR3 is 15 amino acids long. Trimming removed 2 bases at V and 8 bases at J, with 18 bases between. CDR1 is SGHTA and CDR2 is FQGTGA in the germline V gene. This CDR3 is CASSLVIAGTGGYTF. In DNA, the CDR3 is TGTGCCAGCAGCTTAGTAATCGCGGGCACTGGCGGCTACACCTTC. Using reference TRBV7-3 and TRBJ1-2 for the parts outside the CDR3, the full variable domain is GAGVSQTPSNKVTEKGKYVELRCDPISGHTALYWYRQSLGQGPEFLIYFQGTGAADDSGLPNDRFFAVRPEGSVSTLKIQRTERGDSAVYLCASSLVIAGTGGYTFGSGTRLTVV.

This clonotype was seen a few times. The chain carries TRBV28 and TRBJ2-5; no clear D. The V end lost 6 bases, the J end lost 4 bases, and 12 bases lay between the germline ends. Germline V CDR1 and CDR2: MDHEN, SYDVKM. This CDR3 comprises 13 residues. The CDR3 loop reads CASSQRLVETQYF. The CDR3 DNA reads TGTGCCAGCAGCCAGAGACTGGTAGAGACCCAGTACTTC.

This clonotype was seen more than once but under ten times. The CDR3 sequence is CASSLASGLAATDTQYF. CDR3 DNA: TGCGCCAGCAGCTTGGCCTCAGGACTAGCGGCGACAGATACGCAGTATTTT. This chain joins TRBV5-1 and TRBJ2-3, with TRBD2 matching over 10 bases. Germline lookup yields CDR1 SGHRS and CDR2 YFSETQ. V lost 0 bases to trimming and J lost 3 bases; unmatched junction nucleotides: 7. The CDR3 is 17 residues long.